What follows describes a single T cell receptor beta chain. The data derive from a study of T cell changes during pregnancy in multiple sclerosis. The V gene end was trimmed by 7 bases and the J gene end by 2 bases; junction bases not matched to a gene: 5. The CDR3 sequence is 14 residues long. In germline, CDR1 is MNHEY, CDR2 SVGAGI. Assay used: immunoSEQ multiplex PCR; TCRdb lists only in-frame clones, some missing. The profile covers around 63,000 clones, with about nine tenths appearing a single time and 2% to 2.5% taken by the ten largest. The starting material was peripheral blood, obtained in the third trimester of pregnancy. The receptor was derived from a female donor in good health, enrolled as a control in a pregnancy study. V usage is TRBV6-5 and J usage is TRBJ1-1; 9 positions agree with TRBD1. The CDR3 DNA sequence: TGTGCCAGCAAACGGACAGGGGATAACACTGAAGCTTTCTTT. Protein sequence: CASKRTGDNTEAFF.